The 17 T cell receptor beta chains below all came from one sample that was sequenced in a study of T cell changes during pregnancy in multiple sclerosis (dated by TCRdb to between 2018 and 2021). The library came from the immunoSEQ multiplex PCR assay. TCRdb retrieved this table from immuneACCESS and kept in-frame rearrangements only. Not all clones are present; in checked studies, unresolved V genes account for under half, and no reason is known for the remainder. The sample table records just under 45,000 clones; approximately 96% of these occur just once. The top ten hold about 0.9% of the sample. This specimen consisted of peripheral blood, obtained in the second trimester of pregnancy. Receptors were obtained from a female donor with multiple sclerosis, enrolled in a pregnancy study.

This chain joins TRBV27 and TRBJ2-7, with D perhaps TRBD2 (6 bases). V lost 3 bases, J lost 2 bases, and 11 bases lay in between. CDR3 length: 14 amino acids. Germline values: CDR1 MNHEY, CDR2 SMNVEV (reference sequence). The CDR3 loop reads CASSLKGGPYEQYF. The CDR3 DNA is TGTGCCAGCAGTTTGAAGGGAGGCCCCTACGAGCAGTACTTC.

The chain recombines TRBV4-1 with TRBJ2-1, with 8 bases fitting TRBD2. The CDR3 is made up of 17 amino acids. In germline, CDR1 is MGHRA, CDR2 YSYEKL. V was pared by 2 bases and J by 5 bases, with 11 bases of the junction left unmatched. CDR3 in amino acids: CASSQILVGGGHNEQFF. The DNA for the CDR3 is TGCGCCAGCAGCCAAATCTTGGTTGGCGGGGGGCACAATGAGCAGTTCTTC.

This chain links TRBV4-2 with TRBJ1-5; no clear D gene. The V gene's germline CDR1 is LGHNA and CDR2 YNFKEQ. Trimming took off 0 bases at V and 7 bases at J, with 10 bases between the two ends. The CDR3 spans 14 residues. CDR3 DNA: TGTGCCAGCAGCCAAGATCGGAGGGTACAGCCCCAGCATTTT. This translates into CASSQDRRVQPQHF.

In DNA, the CDR3 is TGTGCCAGCAGTACTTACAGGGGAAGCGAGCAGTACTTC. It codes for CASSTYRGSEQYF. This chain connects TRBV27 to TRBJ2-7; TRBD1 agrees at 7 bases. Germline V lookup: CDR1 MNHEY, CDR2 SMNVEV (reference sequence). This CDR3 has 13 amino acids. With 5 bases clipped from V and 6 bases from J, the junction kept 7 bases outside the gene matches.

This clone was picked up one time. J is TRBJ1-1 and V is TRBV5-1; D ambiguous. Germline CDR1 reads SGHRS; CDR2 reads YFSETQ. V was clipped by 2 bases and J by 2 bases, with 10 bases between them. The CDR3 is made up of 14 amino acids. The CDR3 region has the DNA TGCGCCAGCAGCTTACAGAGAATCAACACTGAAGCTTTCTTT. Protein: CASSLQRINTEAFF.

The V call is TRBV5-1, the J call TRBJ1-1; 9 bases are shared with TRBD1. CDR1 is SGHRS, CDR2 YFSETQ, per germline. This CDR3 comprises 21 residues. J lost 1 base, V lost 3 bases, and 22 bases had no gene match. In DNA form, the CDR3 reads TGCGCCAGCAGCTCGCATCCGGGACAGGGAACTACCTCAGTCTCGAACACTGAAGCTTTCTTT. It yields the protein CASSSHPGQGTTSVSNTEAFF.

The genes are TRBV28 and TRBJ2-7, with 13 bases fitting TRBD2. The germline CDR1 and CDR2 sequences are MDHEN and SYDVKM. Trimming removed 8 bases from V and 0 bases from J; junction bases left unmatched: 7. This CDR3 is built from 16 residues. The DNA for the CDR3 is TGTGCCAGCGGATCCGGGACTAGCGGGAACTCCTACGAGCAGTACTTC. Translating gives CASGSGTSGNSYEQYF.

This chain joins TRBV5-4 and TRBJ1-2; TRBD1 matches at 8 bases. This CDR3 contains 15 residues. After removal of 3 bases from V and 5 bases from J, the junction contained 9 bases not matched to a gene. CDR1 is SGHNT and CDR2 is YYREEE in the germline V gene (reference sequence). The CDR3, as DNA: TGTGCCAGCAGCTACTCTGCAGGGGGCTTTTATGGCTACACCTTC. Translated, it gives CASSYSAGGFYGYTF.

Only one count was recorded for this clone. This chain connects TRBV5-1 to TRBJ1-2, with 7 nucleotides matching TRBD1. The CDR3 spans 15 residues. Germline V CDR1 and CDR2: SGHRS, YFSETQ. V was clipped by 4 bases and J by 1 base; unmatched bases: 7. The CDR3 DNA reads TGCGCCAGCAGCCCCGACAGGGCGTTTAACTATGGCTACACCTTC. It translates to CASSPDRAFNYGYTF.

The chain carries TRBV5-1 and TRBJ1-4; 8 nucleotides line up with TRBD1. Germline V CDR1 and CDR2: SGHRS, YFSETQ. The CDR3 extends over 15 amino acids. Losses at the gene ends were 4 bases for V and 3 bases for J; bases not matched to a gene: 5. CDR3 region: CASSLTDRANEKLFF. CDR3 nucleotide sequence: TGCGCCAGCAGCCTAACGGACAGGGCTAATGAAAAACTGTTTTTT.

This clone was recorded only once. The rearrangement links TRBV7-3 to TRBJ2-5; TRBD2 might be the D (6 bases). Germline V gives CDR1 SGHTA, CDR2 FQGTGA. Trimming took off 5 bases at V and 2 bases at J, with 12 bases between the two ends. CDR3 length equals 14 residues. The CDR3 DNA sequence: TGTGCCAGCAGCCCTACGGGACTTCAAGAGACCCAGTACTTC. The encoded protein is CASSPTGLQETQYF. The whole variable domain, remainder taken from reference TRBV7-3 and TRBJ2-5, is GAGVSQTPSNKVTEKGKYVELRCDPISGHTALYWYRQSLGQGPEFLIYFQGTGAADDSGLPNDRFFAVRPEGSVSTLKIQRTERGDSAVYLCASSPTGLQETQYFGPGTRLLVL.

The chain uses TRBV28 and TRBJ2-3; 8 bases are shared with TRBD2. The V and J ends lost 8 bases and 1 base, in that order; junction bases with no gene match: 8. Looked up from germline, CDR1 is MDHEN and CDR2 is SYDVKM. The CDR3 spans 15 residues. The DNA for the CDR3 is TGTGCCAGCTTTCGGGGGGGTCCTCGCACAGATACGCAGTATTTT. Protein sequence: CASFRGGPRTDTQYF.

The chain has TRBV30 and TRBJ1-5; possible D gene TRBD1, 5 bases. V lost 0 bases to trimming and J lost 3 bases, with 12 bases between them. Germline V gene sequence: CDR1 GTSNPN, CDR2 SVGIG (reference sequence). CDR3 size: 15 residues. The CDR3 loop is CAWSVGQGINQPQHF. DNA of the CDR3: TGTGCCTGGAGTGTAGGGCAGGGTATCAATCAGCCCCAGCATTTT.

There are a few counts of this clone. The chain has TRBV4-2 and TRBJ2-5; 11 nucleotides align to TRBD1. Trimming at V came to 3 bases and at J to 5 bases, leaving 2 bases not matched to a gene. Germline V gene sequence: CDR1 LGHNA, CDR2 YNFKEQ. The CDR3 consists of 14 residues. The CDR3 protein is CASSHGTGGETQYF. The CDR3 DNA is TGTGCCAGCAGCCACGGGACAGGGGGTGAGACCCAGTACTTC.

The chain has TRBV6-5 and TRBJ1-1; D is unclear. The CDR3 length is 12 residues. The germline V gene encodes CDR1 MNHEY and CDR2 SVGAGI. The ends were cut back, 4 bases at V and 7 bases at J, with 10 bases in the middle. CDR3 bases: TGTGCCAGCAGTTCGGCAGGCTATGAAGCTTTCTTT. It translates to CASSSAGYEAFF.

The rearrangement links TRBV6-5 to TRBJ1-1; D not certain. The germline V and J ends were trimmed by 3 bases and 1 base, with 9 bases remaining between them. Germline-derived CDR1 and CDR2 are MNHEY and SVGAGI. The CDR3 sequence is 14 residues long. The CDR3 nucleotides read TGTGCCAGCAGTTATTCCCGGGGGAACACTGAAGCTTTCTTT. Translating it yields CASSYSRGNTEAFF.

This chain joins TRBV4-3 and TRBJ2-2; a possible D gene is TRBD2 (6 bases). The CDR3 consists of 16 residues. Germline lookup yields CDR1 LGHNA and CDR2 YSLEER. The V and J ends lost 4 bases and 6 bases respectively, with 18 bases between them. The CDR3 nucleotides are TGCGCCAGCAGCCCCTTCTCCGGGACTGAGCCCGGGGAGCTGTTTTTT. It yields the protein CASSPFSGTEPGELFF.